This T cell receptor beta chain was recovered during a study of cytomegalovirus exposure and HLA in healthy donors. Vbeta (60) and Jbeta (13) primers were used in the PCR. The table came from immunoSEQ multiplex PCR; TCRdb's copy has only in-frame clones and leaves some out. The data show some 140,000 clones, 76% seen once. This clonotype was obtained from a female donor in good health and CMV-seropositive. Input material: PBMCs.

CDR3 sequence reads: CASSFLTGLNYEQYF. For the CDR3, the DNA is TGTGCCAGCAGTTTTCTTACGGGGTTGAACTACGAGCAGTACTTC. The rearrangement joins TRBV28 to TRBJ2-7; tentatively, D is TRBD2 (5 bases). This CDR3 region has 15 residues. V was pared by 3 bases and J by 3 bases, with 15 bases between. CDR1 and CDR2 (germline): MDHEN, SYDVKM.